A selection of T cell receptor beta chains follows, all from one sample in a study of blood T cell repertoires in COVID-19. Method: immunoSEQ multiplex PCR; TCRdb's copy keeps in-frame clones and lacks some. The sample contains 130,000 or so clones, about 86% of which appear only once. Sequences were obtained from peripheral blood. Every receptor here comes from a woman in her forties or fifties with acute or convalescent COVID-19. The CDR3 runs from the conserved cysteine through the conserved F or W. Fields, in order: clone size, D gene, V gene, J gene, CDR3 DNA, CDR3 protein. D genes are given only for firm matches. The listing skips clone size in some rows; elsewhere it reads once, few, many or a size class.

>NA|TRBD1|TRBV6-6|TRBJ1-5
TGTGCCAGCAGCCCCAGGACAGGGGTTGGTCAGCCCCAGCATTTT
CASSPRTGVGQPQHF
>NA|NA|TRBV30|TRBJ1-1
TGTGCCTGGAGGGGCCTGAAAGGCACTGAAGCTTTCTTT
CAWRGLKGTEAFF
>NA|TRBD2|TRBV5-1|TRBJ2-7
TGCGCCAGCAGCTCGGGACTAGCGGGAGTCCTACAACACGAGCAGTACTTC
CASSSGLAGVLQHEQYF
>NA|NA|TRBV29-1|TRBJ1-1
TGCAGCGTTGCCGGGGTAAGAGGTACTGAAGCTTTCTTT
CSVAGVRGTEAFF
>NA|TRBD2|TRBV6-5|TRBJ2-3
TGTGCCAGCAGTCTGGGTTGGGCGGGAGTAGATACGCAGTATTTT
CASSLGWAGVDTQYF
>NA|NA|TRBV6-5|TRBJ2-7
TGTGCCAGCAGACGCGAGCCCACCTACGAGCAGTACTTC
CASRREPTYEQYF
>few|TRBD1|TRBV5-1|TRBJ1-1
TGCGCCAGCAGCTTGGACCCCTCCTCCGGGACAGCGGCTGGAGCTTTCTTT
CASSLDPSSGTAAGAFF
>NA|NA|TRBV4-2|TRBJ1-4
TGTGCCAGCAGCCAGAAAGGTGGGGCTACTAATGAAAAACTGTTTTTT
CASSQKGGATNEKLFF
>NA|NA|TRBV7-2|TRBJ2-3
TGTGCCAGCAGCTTATTTAAACGGAGCACAGATACGCAGTATTTT
CASSLFKRSTDTQYF
>NA|NA|TRBV3-1/TRBV3-2|TRBJ2-5
TGTGCCAGCAGCCAAGAGGCAGGCCACCAAGAGACCCAGTACTTC
CASSQEAGHQETQYF
>NA|NA|TRBV29-1|TRBJ2-7
TGCAGCGTTGAGGCCCGACGGGGCTACGAGCAGTACTTC
CSVEARRGYEQYF
>once|TRBD1|TRBV5-5|TRBJ2-7
TGTGCCAGCAGCCCCCTTGGGACAGGCTTATACTACGAGCAGTACTTC
CASSPLGTGLYYEQYF
>NA|NA|TRBV6-1|TRBJ1-2
TGTGCCAGCAGTACCCGGTGGGGGGGCGATGGCTACACCTTC
CASSTRWGGDGYTF
>few|NA|TRBV19|TRBJ1-2
TGTGCCAGTAGTATCGTCGGTGGCTATGGCTACACCTTC
CASSIVGGYGYTF
>NA|NA|TRBV24-1|TRBJ2-5
TGTGCCACCAGTGACCGATACGGTGACCGAGGAGGAGAGACCCAGTACTTC
CATSDRYGDRGGETQYF
>once|NA|TRBV5-4|TRBJ2-7
TGTGCCAGCAGCGGGGGGGGGCAGTACTACGAGCAGTACTTC
CASSGGGQYYEQYF
>NA|NA|TRBV4-1|TRBJ1-1
TGCGCCAGCAGCCAAGAAGGAACCATTCGGGGGGGAACTGAAGCTTTCTTT
CASSQEGTIRGGTEAFF
>once|NA|TRBV18|TRBJ1-1
TGTGCCAGCTCACCCACAGGGTTTGCCACTGAAGCTTTCTTT
CASSPTGFATEAFF
>NA|TRBD1|TRBV18|TRBJ2-1
TGTGCCAGCTCTGGACAGGGGATGGATGAGCAGTTCTTC
CASSGQGMDEQFF
>NA|NA|TRBV30|TRBJ1-1
TGTGCCTGGACTGGACAGATTAACACTGAAGCTTTCTTT
CAWTGQINTEAFF
>NA|NA|TRBV21-1|TRBJ1-1
TGTGCCAGCAGCAATCTGAGGCGCGACACTGAAGCTTTCTTT
CASSNLRRDTEAFF
>NA|TRBD2|TRBV18|TRBJ2-2
TGTGCCAGCTCACCAAACAGCCCGGGAGGCACCGGGGAGCTGTTTTTT
CASSPNSPGGTGELFF